This TCR beta chain was captured by sequencing in a study of CXCR3-negative and CXCR3-positive naive CD8 T cells (dated by TCRdb to about 2019). Turning to the overall study: In total, 130 million to 150 million TRB reads were obtained, or roughly 1.5 +/- 0.3 million reads per library. Data from about 10 donors, pooled across two independent experiments, went into the diversity and physicochemical repertoire analyses. The TRBV-TRBJ cluster analysis covered naive subsets from roughly 5 donors and memory cells from 3 donors. Study-wide findings and limitations: Within the same donor, TRBV-TRBJ usage looked similar between naive CXCR3-negative and CXCR3-positive cells, but memory cells had distinct patterns. Because surface CD5, which has been linked to self-reactivity in mice, was comparable between naive subsets, TCR interaction strength was also inferred from TRB CDR3 physicochemical properties. Comparably high repertoire diversity was found in both naive subsets, whereas much lower repertoire diversity was found in memory CD8+ T cells. CXCR3 expression partially decreased after cryopreservation, so most assays used freshly isolated PBMCs. TRB CDR3s from CXCR3-positive naive cells showed higher hydrophobicity (lower Kidera factor 4), lower energy, and higher strength and volume indices than CXCR3-negative naive cells.

The germline V gene encodes CDR1 MNHEY and CDR2 SVGEGT. The CDR3 starts with the cysteine, ends with the phenylalanine, and has 13 residues. Only the protein is available. Sequencing was carried out with a NextSeq 550. The Human TCR Profiling Kit (MiLaboratory) was used to prepare UMI-labeled 5' RACE TRB cDNA libraries. The full amount of extracted RNA was used for cDNA synthesis, and the full amount of resulting cDNA was used for PCR amplification. Libraries were prepared in parallel with an identical number of PCR cycles. On the authors' methods: About 50,000 +/- 9,200 unique UMI-labeled TRB cDNA molecules per library were extracted with MIGEC and MiXCR, with at least two reads per UMI required. On average, each library contained 40,000 +/- 10,000 functional in-frame TRB CDR3 nucleotide clonotypes without stop codons. Diversity metrics, including normalized Shannon-Wiener and Chao1, were computed in VDJtools after downsampling to 5000 UMI-labeled TRB molecules per sample. Clonotype-size-weighted physicochemical properties of the central five CDR3 residues (interaction energy, strength, volume and Kidera factor 4) were computed in VDJtools. TCRdb reprocessed the raw reads; every CDR3 protein sequence is a single record, and DNA is not supplied. The V and J calls follow TCRdb's processing rather than the paper's. This sample's records show 45,000 to 65,000 distinct CDR3 sequences. In total, the top ten clones hold about 1.4% of the sample.

Each CD8+ T cell subset was flow-sorted in triplicate, and 300,000 or so cells per subset were placed directly into RLT lysis buffer. To keep memory contaminants out, a stringent definition of naive CD8+ T cells was applied: CD45RO-CCR7+CD27+CD95-. Using standard density gradient centrifugation, peripheral blood mononuclear cells were isolated from buffy coats. A FACSAria III was used to flow-sort naive CD8+ T cells into CXCR3-negative and CXCR3-positive populations. Total RNA was extracted from sorted cells with an RNeasy Mini Kit. For this clonotype: Its cognate antigen has yet to be identified.

Sequencing was carried out using naive CXCR3- CD8+ T cells from blood. What the cell subset or site label conveys for this sample: CD45RO-CCR7+CD27+CD95- naive CD8+ T cells lacking CXCR3 (TNR3-). This TCR was sampled from a human donor in good health. Some clones in this sample may be carry-over from other donors' samples. The rearranged chain carries TRBV6-2 or TRBV6-3 and TRBJ2-2; TCRdb reports TRBD1, a call that lacks DNA to check it against. The CDR3 has the sequence CASKRGDTGELFF.